This TCR beta chain was sequenced during a study of control samples from healthy donors and cancer patients (dated by TCRdb to about 2020). The protocol used for the library was the immunoSEQ multiplex PCR assay. Held by TCRdb, this immuneACCESS table contains in-frame sequences only and omits some clones. Under half of the omission traces to an unresolved V gene where checked; the cause of the rest is unknown. Per the sample table, the count is about 200,000 clones. Around 2% of the sample comes from the top ten. Concerning this clone: No cognate antigen has been identified for it.

There are 12 amino acids in the CDR3, from cysteine to phenylalanine inclusive. This entry keeps only the CDR3 DNA: 36 bases, framed from base 1. From the germline V gene, CDR1 is MDHEN and CDR2 is SYDVKM. A distance of 9 bases separates the germline ends of V and J, which lose 7 bases and 2 bases respectively. The sample consisted of blood. This TCR was sampled from a woman younger than 45 in good health. This receptor chain uses TRBV28 and TRBJ2-7, with a tentative D gene TRBD1 over 5 matching bases. The CDR3 has the sequence CASKTEPYEQYF. The sequence in DNA is TGTGCCAGCAAGACAGAACCCTACGAGCAGTACTTC.